Sequencing of this T cell receptor beta chain was carried out in a study of siplizumab effects on memory and regulatory T cells. Whole-study results and caveats: The study found that siplizumab significantly reduced alloreactive sequences traceable to unstimulated CD4+ memory cells. Naive T cells looked more diverse than memory cells and looked like major alloresponse contributors.

Turning to this clone: What it recognizes is unknown.

The assay looked at 95,000 to 100,000 TCR templates in each sample. The data were produced by immunoSEQ multiplex PCR, yet TCRdb's version contains in-frame clones alone and is incomplete. The sample consists of around 120,000 clones, less than 95% of them appearing once. This sequence was found in a human donor in good health. Specimen: non-Treg CD4+ T cells sorted from blood.

The CDR3, as DNA: TGCGCCAGCAGCCCGCTCTACCAAGAGACCCAGTACTTC. This gives the protein CASSPLYQETQYF. V and J are TRBV5-1 and TRBJ2-5; D not certain. Germline CDR1 and CDR2: SGHRS and YFSETQ. With 4 bases removed from V and 0 bases from J, the gap between germline ends came to 7 bases. The CDR3 runs to 13 residues.